This T cell receptor beta chain was retrieved from a study of OX40 agonist ivuxolimab in advanced cancers. In the study overall: Partial responses were recorded for three patients, including one with hepatocellular carcinoma and two with cutaneous melanoma.

The CDR3 runs to 15 residues. V shed 5 bases, J shed 5 bases, and the junction held 11 bases outside the gene matches. The germline V gene encodes CDR1 LNHNV and CDR2 YYDKDF (reference sequence). The protocol was immunoSEQ multiplex PCR, while the TCRdb copy is restricted to in-frame clones and leaves out a portion. The top ten clones hold over 5% of a sample with under 85,000 clones, roughly 93% of them seen once. Sequences were derived from CD4+ or CD8+ T cells sorted from blood, sampled in a trial of the OX40 agonist ivuxolimab. This chain connects TRBV15 to TRBJ1-2; 7 bases align to TRBD1. The clonotype was recovered from an adult with an advanced solid tumor such as melanoma, head and neck, liver or kidney cancer. The CDR3 DNA is TGTGCCACCAGCTCTACAGGGACAGATTCGTATGGCTACACCTTC. It specifies CATSSTGTDSYGYTF.